The rows below give T cell receptor beta chains drawn from one sample of a study. TCRdb processed the 5' RACE reads anew with MiXCR; each CDR3 protein has one entry. The table has roughly 45,000 distinct CDR3 sequences, 22% seen once. The sample taken for sequencing was Tregs sorted from a lymph node. The receptor set was obtained from a female donor with breast cancer. Both conserved end residues are part of each CDR3. D genes are given only for firm matches. Clone size is given for some rows only: seen once, a few or many times, or a class if the clone is expanded.

cdr3_length clone_size d_call j_call v_call cdr3_nt cdr3_aa
11 NA NA TRBJ1-1 TRBV29-1 TGCAGCGTTGGGTCAGGGCCTGAAGCTTTCTTT CSVGSGPEAFF
14 many NA TRBJ1-2 TRBV29-1 TGCAGCGTCCTCACAGGCAGATACTTAAATGGCTACACCTTC CSVLTGRYLNGYTF
15 few NA TRBJ1-1 TRBV18 TGTGCCAGCTCACCCGGGACAACCGTCGGGTCTGAAGCTTTCTTT CASSPGTTVGSEAFF
14 many NA TRBJ2-7 TRBV4-2 TGTGCCAGCAGCCAAGTTGGAGTGGCCTACGAGCAGTACTTC CASSQVGVAYEQYF
14 many TRBD2 TRBJ2-7 TRBV28 TGTGCCAGCAGTTTGGCTAGCGGACCCTACGAGCAGTACTTC CASSLASGPYEQYF
13 NA NA TRBJ2-7 TRBV29-1 TGCAGCGTTGAAGAACCACGCCAAAGGGTGCAGTACTTC CSVEEPRQRVQYF
17 many NA TRBJ2-1 TRBV6-5 TGTGCCAGCAGTCGACCCCCAATTGTAAGGGGAGTACATGAGCAGTTCTTC CASSRPPIVRGVHEQFF
16 few NA TRBJ2-5 TRBV27 TGTGCCAGCAGCCACAGAACCCAGGGGGAGGGGGAGACCCAGTACTTC CASSHRTQGEGETQYF
15 medium-sized TRBD1 TRBJ1-1 TRBV20-1 TGCAGTGCTACAGGGGGAGTTAGCATGAACACTGAAGCTTTCTTT CSATGGVSMNTEAFF
14 NA NA TRBJ1-6 TRBV20-1 TGCGGTGCCCGCAGGGGAGCCGTTAATTCACCCCTCCACTTT CGARRGAVNSPLHF
15 NA TRBD1 TRBJ1-1 TRBV7-2 TGTGCCAGCAGCTTAGAGGCCTCGACAGGGAGGAAAGCTTTCTTT CASSLEASTGRKAFF
16 once NA TRBJ2-1 TRBV20-1 TGCAGTGCTAGAGATGTGGGGGCCGACCGATACAATGAGCAGTTCTTC CSARDVGADRYNEQFF
16 NA NA TRBJ2-2 TRBV5-1 TGCGCCAGCAGCTTGTTTCTCCGGGCGGGCACCGGGGAGCTGTTTTTT CASSLFLRAGTGELFF
14 NA NA TRBJ1-5 TRBV6-5 TGTGCCAGCAGGGTTCGCGGGGCTAATCAGCCCCAGCATTTT CASRVRGANQPQHF
19 many NA TRBJ1-1 TRBV7-2 TGTGCCAGCAGCTTAGTCGGAGTGTTGTGGGGGTTATTGGACACTGAAGCTTTCTTT CASSLVGVLWGLLDTEAFF
14 many TRBD1 TRBJ2-7 TRBV24-1 TGTGCCACCAGTGAGGGACAGGGTGCCTACGAGCAGTACTTC CATSEGQGAYEQYF
15 NA TRBD1 TRBJ2-1 TRBV5-1 TGCGCCAGCAGCTTGGTACAGGGGAGCATGAATGAGCAGTTCTTC CASSLVQGSMNEQFF
13 many NA TRBJ2-5 TRBV29-1 TGCAGCGTTGAAGAGCGGTTGGAGCGGACCCAGTACTTC CSVEERLERTQYF
15 NA TRBD2 TRBJ2-7 TRBV4-1 TGCGCCAGCAGCCAAGACGTAGCGGGAGTGTACGAGCAGTACTTC CASSQDVAGVYEQYF
13 many NA TRBJ2-1 TRBV27 TGTGCCAGCAGTTTTTCACAGGCTCGAGAGCAGTTCTTC CASSFSQAREQFF